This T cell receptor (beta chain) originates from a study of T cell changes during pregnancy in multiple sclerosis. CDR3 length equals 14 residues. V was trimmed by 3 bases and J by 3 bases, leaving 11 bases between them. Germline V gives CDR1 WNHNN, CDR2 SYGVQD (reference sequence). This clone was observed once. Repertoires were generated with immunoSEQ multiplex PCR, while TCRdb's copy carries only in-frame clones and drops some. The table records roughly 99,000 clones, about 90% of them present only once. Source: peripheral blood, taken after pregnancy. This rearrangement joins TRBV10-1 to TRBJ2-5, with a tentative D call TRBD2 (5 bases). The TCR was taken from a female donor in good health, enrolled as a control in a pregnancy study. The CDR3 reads CASSDEGIEETQYF. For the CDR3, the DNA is TGCGCCAGCAGTGATGAGGGAATTGAAGAGACCCAGTACTTC.